The clone carrying this TCR beta chain was found once. The data belong to a study of cytomegalovirus exposure and HLA in healthy donors. In the PCR, 60 Vbeta and 13 Jbeta primers were used. Sequenced by immunoSEQ multiplex PCR; TCRdb stores in-frame clones only, minus some. The repertoire holds some 150,000 clones, with roughly 74% as singletons. CDR3 length: 15 amino acids. V was shortened by 0 bases and J by 0 bases, with 8 bases between the two germline ends. The germline V gene has CDR1 SGDLS and CDR2 YYNGEE. The sequencing input was PBMCs. V gene TRBV9 combines with J gene TRBJ2-3; D is unclear. This TCR was sampled from a man aged 18 to 35 in good health and CMV-seronegative. CDR3 amino acids: CASSVGVASTDTQYF. In DNA form, the CDR3 reads TGTGCCAGCAGCGTAGGGGTAGCAAGCACAGATACGCAGTATTTT.